These 21 T cell receptor beta chains were all obtained from the same sample, sequenced in a study of T cells expressing NK-cell markers. Reprocessing the 5' RACE reads, TCRdb reports a single entry for every CDR3 protein and omits DNA. The sample table sets out 200,000 to 300,000 distinct CDR3 sequences. The sample consisted of blood T cells: a sorted CD56 or NKG2C T cell subset, CD4+ or CD8+ T cells, or bulk PBMC T cells (not recorded which). The origin of the receptors is a man between 18 and 29 years old in good health.

The chain links TRBV29-1 to TRBJ2-7; the TCRdb D gene call, TRBD1, has no DNA to confirm it. CDR3 length: 12 residues. The germline V gene encodes CDR1 SQVTM and CDR2 ANQGSEA. CDR3 amino acids: CSVDGGGGRQYF.

The J gene is TRBJ2-5, the V gene TRBV5-1; TCRdb's assignment of TRBD2 cannot be checked, as there is no DNA. The CDR3 has 17 residues. Germline CDR1 reads SGHRS; CDR2 reads YFSETQ. The chain's CDR3 is CASSPILAGALGETQYF. Full variable domain (missing parts from reference TRBV5-1 and TRBJ2-5): KAGVTQTPRYLIKTRGQQVTLSCSPISGHRSVSWYQQTPGQGLQFLFEYFSETQRNKGNFPGRFSGRQFSNSRSEMNVSTLELGDSALYLCASSPILAGALGETQYFGPGTRLLVL.

The chain employs TRBV25-1 and TRBJ1-4; TCRdb's assignment of TRBD1 cannot be checked, as there is no DNA. CDR3 length equals 12 residues. Germline V gene sequence: CDR1 MGHDK, CDR2 SYGVNS. The chain's CDR3 is CATPDREEKLFF.

The chain uses TRBV28 and TRBJ2-6; TCRdb gives TRBD1 as the D gene, but with no DNA this cannot be confirmed. CDR1 is MDHEN and CDR2 is SYDVKM in the germline V gene. The CDR3 has 15 residues. The CDR3 sequence: CASSSAGAGANVLTF.

The V call is TRBV12-3 or TRBV12-4, the J call TRBJ2-1; TCRdb indicates TRBD1, and absent DNA this call remains unverified. This CDR3 has 11 amino acids. The CDR3 region is CASIYGAEQFF.

This rearrangement joins TRBV14 to TRBJ2-3; without DNA, the TCRdb call of TRBD2 cannot be checked. Looked up from germline, CDR1 is SGHDN and CDR2 is FVKESK. The CDR3 loop spans 14 amino acids. This chain's CDR3 is CASSDSGTTDTQYF. The variable domain in full, with the rest retrieved from reference TRBV14 and TRBJ2-3, is EAGVTQFPSHSVIEKGQTVTLRCDPISGHDNLYWYRRVMGKEIKFLLHFVKESKQDESGMPNNRFLAERTGGTYSTLKVQPAELEDSGVYFCASSDSGTTDTQYFGPGTRLTVL.

This rearrangement joins TRBV5-1 to TRBJ1-1. The CDR3 is 14 amino acids. CDR1 and CDR2 from the germline V gene are SGHRS and YFSETQ. The CDR3 region is CASSLFSGNTEAFF. Full variable domain (remainder filled in from reference TRBV5-1 and TRBJ1-1): KAGVTQTPRYLIKTRGQQVTLSCSPISGHRSVSWYQQTPGQGLQFLFEYFSETQRNKGNFPGRFSGRQFSNSRSEMNVSTLELGDSALYLCASSLFSGNTEAFFGQGTRLTVV.

This chain connects TRBV18 to TRBJ2-5; the D call of TRBD1 rests on TCRdb alone, since no DNA is present to check it. Germline values: CDR1 KGHSH, CDR2 LQKENI. The length of the CDR3 is 16 residues. CDR3 residues: CASSPGHRGAQETQYF.

This chain links TRBV15 with TRBJ2-5; lacking DNA, the TRBD2 call made by TCRdb goes unchecked. The CDR3 has 13 amino acids. Germline values: CDR1 LNHNV, CDR2 YYDKDF (reference sequence). The CDR3 here is CATSEGVKETQYF.

J is TRBJ2-3 and V is TRBV3-1; TCRdb's D call of TRBD2 is untestable without DNA. Germline lookup yields CDR1 LGHDT and CDR2 YNNKEL (reference sequence). This CDR3 comprises 15 residues. CDR3 amino acids: CASSQEERGIDTQYF.

The J gene is TRBJ2-5, the V gene TRBV18; TCRdb picks TRBD2, but there is no DNA to check that call. The germline V gene encodes CDR1 KGHSH and CDR2 LQKENI. There are 14 residues in the CDR3. The CDR3 region is CASSPRLAGETQYF.

The rearrangement joins TRBV4-1 to TRBJ2-6. The CDR3 consists of 16 residues. Germline CDR1 is MGHRA and CDR2 is YSYEKL. The CDR3 here is CASSDGWRAGANVLTF.

This chain links TRBV7-6 with TRBJ1-2. The CDR3 covers 15 residues. Germline V gene lookup returns CDR1 SGHVS and CDR2 FNYEAQ. The CDR3 sequence is CASSLSGGRNYGYTF.

The rearrangement joins TRBV5-1 to TRBJ2-7; checking the TCRdb D call of TRBD2 is not possible without DNA. Germline V gene sequence: CDR1 SGHRS, CDR2 YFSETQ. This CDR3 comprises 13 residues. Here the CDR3 reads CASSPDWRTEQYF.

This sequence joins TRBV12-3 or TRBV12-4 and TRBJ1-4; no DNA is available, so the TRBD1 call from TCRdb remains unchecked. CDR3 length: 16 amino acids. CDR3 in amino acids: CASSFRTGAPNEKLFF.

V is TRBV15 and J is TRBJ2-1; as DNA is missing, the TRBD2 call by TCRdb cannot be tested. This CDR3 contains 20 residues. Germline V gene sequence: CDR1 LNHNV, CDR2 YYDKDF (reference sequence). This chain's CDR3 is CATSTMNRANTREYYNEQFF. Full variable domain (rest looked up from reference TRBV15 and TRBJ2-1): DAMVIQNPRYQVTQFGKPVTLSCSQTLNHNVMYWYQQKSSQAPKLLFHYYDKDFNNEADTPDNFQSRRPNTSFCFLDIRSPGLGDTAMYLCATSTMNRANTREYYNEQFFGPGTRLTVL.

The rearrangement uses TRBV3-1 and TRBJ1-6. The V gene's germline CDR1 is LGHDT and CDR2 YNNKEL (reference sequence). The CDR3 spans 14 residues. Here the CDR3 reads CASSQTHVDSPLHF. Combining the CDR3 with reference TRBV3-1 and TRBJ1-6 gives the whole variable domain DTAVSQTPKYLVTQMGNDKSIKCEQNLGHDTMYWYKQDSKKFLKIMFSYNNKELIINETVPNRFSPKSPDKAHLNLHINSLELGDSAVYFCASSQTHVDSPLHFGNGTRLTVT.

V is TRBV20-1 and J is TRBJ2-5; TCRdb's assignment of TRBD2 cannot be checked, as there is no DNA. From germline, CDR1 is DFQATT and CDR2 SNEGSKA (reference sequence). CDR3 length: 11 amino acids. This CDR3 is CSGGGGETQYF.

The V and J genes are TRBV6-5 and TRBJ2-3; the TRBD1 assignment by TCRdb is unverifiable without DNA. Germline lookup yields CDR1 MNHEY and CDR2 SVGAGI. The CDR3 is 16 amino acids. The CDR3 here is CASSYSGTGVLDTQYF.

V gene TRBV12-3 or TRBV12-4 combines with J gene TRBJ2-5; lacking DNA, the TRBD1 call made by TCRdb goes unchecked. CDR3 size: 14 residues. The CDR3 protein is CASGTGTGTETQYF.

This chain links TRBV12-3 or TRBV12-4 with TRBJ1-1; absent DNA, TCRdb's TRBD1 call cannot be checked. The CDR3 runs to 14 residues. The CDR3 reads CASTIPGQNTEAFF.